This T cell receptor beta chain stems from a study of blood T cell repertoires in COVID-19. Study information: The origin of the acute and convalescent COVID-19 samples was the United States, Italy and Spain. T cells, B-cell-depleted T cells, or PBMCs supplied cDNA or gDNA.

In the authors' workflow: Estimated nucleated cell counts came from reference gene primer amplification. The method was immunoSEQ multiplex PCR; TCRdb's version includes in-frame clones alone and lacks a portion of them. The V and J calls and clone size come from that table; D and trimming were worked out from the DNA. In the table there are some 42,000 clones, around 89% of which are singletons. The CDR3 is made up of 11 amino acids. V was pared by 4 bases and J by 6 bases, with 4 bases between. This clone has a single count. The source material was peripheral blood. This chain connects TRBV12-3 or TRBV12-4 to TRBJ2-1; the D is unclear. This receptor was obtained from a man aged 50 to 60 with active COVID-19. This chain's CDR3 is CASSSLNEQFF. CDR3 sequence (DNA): TGTGCCAGCAGTTCTCTCAATGAGCAGTTCTTC.